A single sample is the source of the 32 T cell receptor beta chains below, sequenced in a study of T cells after yellow fever vaccination. One entry per CDR3 protein results from TCRdb running MiXCR on the 5' RACE reads. The sample records under 400,000 distinct CDR3 sequences, roughly an eighth being singletons. This sample comprised CD4+ T cells sorted from PBMCs, obtained 15 days after the yellow fever booster vaccination. Receptors originate from a man between 18 and 35 years old who received the YFV17D yellow fever vaccine.

This clonotype was detected ten times or more. The V and J genes are TRBV7-9 and TRBJ2-3; 9 nucleotides line up with TRBD2. J was trimmed by 12 bases and V by 0 bases; bases with no gene match: 4. Germline V gene sequence: CDR1 SEHNR, CDR2 FQNEAQ (reference sequence). The CDR3 is 13 residues long. The CDR3 DNA sequence: TGTGCCAGCAGCTTAGCTGGTAGCGGGGGCCAGTATTTT. Amino acids: CASSLAGSGGQYF.

The table lists this clonotype with a few counts. The chain links TRBV7-2 to TRBJ2-7; D call uncertain. CDR1 and CDR2 from the germline V gene are SGHTA and FQGNSA. Trimming shortened V by 0 bases and J by 2 bases, and 8 bases separated the two germline ends. The CDR3 is made up of 14 amino acids. CDR3: CASSLAYGPYEQYV. The CDR3 DNA sequence: TGTGCCAGCAGCTTAGCGTACGGACCCTACGAGCAGTACGTC.

Only a few counts were recorded for this clonotype. The gene calls are TRBV4-3 and TRBJ2-2, with 8 bases aligning to TRBD1. The CDR3 extends over 14 amino acids. V shed 6 bases, J shed 6 bases, and the junction held 6 bases outside the gene matches. From germline, CDR1 is LGHNA and CDR2 YSLEER. For the CDR3, the DNA is TGCGCCAGCAGGCGGGACAGGTTATCCGGGGAGCTGTTTTTT. Translation gives CASRRDRLSGELFF.

The chain combines TRBV6-2 or TRBV6-3 with TRBJ1-2; TRBD1 is a possible D gene (6 bases). The CDR3 sequence is 15 residues long. Per the germline V gene, CDR1 is MNHEY and CDR2 is SVGEGT. V was clipped by 7 bases and J by 13 bases, with 28 bases between them. This chain's CDR3 is CASTSPEQGPMRSTF. Here the CDR3 DNA reads TGTGCCAGCACCTCCCCGGAACAGGGCCCTATGAGGAGCACCTTC.

The chain links TRBV7-6 to TRBJ1-2; D is perhaps TRBD1 (6 bases). CDR1 SGHVS and CDR2 FNYEAQ come from the germline V gene. The CDR3 extends over 14 amino acids. The V end lost 5 bases, the J end lost 4 bases, and 14 bases lay between the germline ends. CDR3 loop: CASSPRTESYGYTF. As DNA, the CDR3 is TGTGCCAGCAGCCCCAGGACAGAGTCCTATGGCTACACCTTC.

This clonotype was seen many times. The rearrangement joins TRBV5-6 to TRBJ2-1; D not certain. Trimming shortened V by 0 bases and J by 8 bases, and 3 bases separated the two germline ends. CDR1 is SGHDT and CDR2 is YYEEEE in the germline V gene. This CDR3 comprises 11 residues. CDR3 region: CASSLEDEQFF. CDR3 bases: TGTGCCAGCAGCTTGGAGGATGAGCAGTTCTTC.

This clonotype was counted only a few times. The rearrangement links TRBV20-1 to TRBJ1-6; 10 bases match TRBD1. Germline trimming cut 1 base from V and 2 bases from J; bases unmatched to any gene: 11. This CDR3 has 19 residues. The germline V gene has CDR1 DFQATT and CDR2 SNEGSKA (reference sequence). CDR3 sequence reads: CSARGSRDRGRAYNSPLHF. In nucleotides, the CDR3 is TGCAGTGCTAGAGGGAGCCGGGACAGGGGACGAGCCTATAATTCACCCCTCCACTTT.

This clonotype was counted only a few times. The chain links TRBV20-1 to TRBJ1-2; D gene uncertain. V was shortened by 6 bases and J by 5 bases, with 13 bases between the two germline ends. In germline, CDR1 is DFQATT, CDR2 SNEGSKA (reference sequence). The CDR3 loop spans 12 amino acids. As DNA, the CDR3 is TGCAGTGCCCCGGTGGGAGGTTATGGCTACACCTTC. Protein sequence: CSAPVGGYGYTF.

This chain links TRBV7-2 with TRBJ2-1; 8 bases agree with TRBD1. There are 13 residues in the CDR3. Germline CDR1 and CDR2: SGHTA and FQGNSA. Losses at the gene ends were 5 bases for V and 15 bases for J; bases not matched to a gene: 12. DNA of the CDR3: TGTGCCAGCAGCCTATACAGGGGGGATGGGCGGTTCTTC. It specifies CASSLYRGDGRFF.

This rearrangement joins TRBV7-9 to TRBJ2-3; D remains ambiguous. Per germline, CDR1 SEHNR and CDR2 FQNEAQ (reference sequence). This CDR3 region has 14 residues. V lost 5 bases and J 0 bases, leaving 9 bases between the germline ends. CDR3 amino acids: CASSPVSSTDTQYF. CDR3 nucleotide sequence: TGTGCCAGCAGCCCTGTCTCTAGCACAGATACGCAGTATTTT.

This sequence joins TRBV10-1 and TRBJ2-2; D may be TRBD1 (5 bases). Trimming stripped 6 bases from V and 4 bases from J, with 24 bases between. The CDR3 length is 18 residues. Germline V CDR1 and CDR2: WNHNN, SYGVQD (reference sequence). The CDR3 coding sequence is TGCGCCAGCAGCCTAACCCCTGGACATAGTTGGACCACCGGGGAGCTGTTTTTT. As protein: CASSLTPGHSWTTGELFF.

A few counts support this clonotype. This chain connects TRBV4-2 to TRBJ1-6; 7 bases are shared with TRBD1. V lost 0 bases, J lost 3 bases, and 14 bases stayed unmatched. Germline CDR1 reads LGHNA; CDR2 reads YNFKEQ. The CDR3 consists of 20 residues. CDR3 region: CASSQEIGQGGPNYNSPLHF. The CDR3 nucleotides are TGTGCCAGCAGCCAAGAGATAGGCCAGGGGGGTCCTAACTATAATTCACCCCTCCACTTT.

This clonotype appeared once. This chain links TRBV7-2 with TRBJ1-6, with D possibly TRBD1 on 5 matching bases. The CDR3 consists of 15 residues. Between the trimmed V and J ends, which lost 1 base and 6 bases, there was a span of 10 bases. Germline V gene sequence: CDR1 SGHTA, CDR2 FQGNSA. DNA for the CDR3: TGTGCCAGCAGCTTAGTCCAGGGATCTAATTCACCCCTCCACTTT. This encodes CASSLVQGSNSPLHF.

This clonotype was counted ten times or more. This sequence joins TRBV7-8 and TRBJ2-1; 13 nucleotides agree with TRBD2. Per germline, CDR1 SGHVS and CDR2 FQNEAQ. The CDR3 is 16 residues long. Trimming took 0 bases from V and 5 from J; bases not matched to a gene: 1. The CDR3 DNA is TGTGCCAGCAGCTTAGCTGGGACTAGCGGGGACAATGAGCAGTTCTTC. It specifies CASSLAGTSGDNEQFF. Drawing the rest from reference TRBV7-8 and TRBJ2-1, the complete variable domain is GAGVSQSPRYKVAKRGQDVALRCDPISGHVSLFWYQQALGQGPEFLTYFQNEAQLDKSGLPSDRFFAERPEGSVSTLKIQRTQQEDSAVYLCASSLAGTSGDNEQFFGPGTRLTVL.

This clonotype was seen many times. V and J are TRBV12-3 or TRBV12-4 and TRBJ2-5, with 9 bases lining up with TRBD2. Unmatched junction bases numbered 2, after V lost 3 bases and J lost 3 bases. The CDR3 has 14 residues. In DNA form, the CDR3 reads TGTGCCAGCAGTTTCCGCGGGGGGGAAGAGACCCAGTACTTC. This gives the protein CASSFRGGEETQYF.

This chain's CDR3 is CASSLGGVTYEQYF. The CDR3 nucleotides read TGTGCCAGCAGCTTAGGTGGCGTTACCTACGAGCAGTACTTC. The V call is TRBV11-2, the J call TRBJ2-7, with unresolved D. The CDR3 sequence is 14 residues long. In germline, CDR1 is SGHAT, CDR2 FQNNGV. Trimming pared 1 base from V and 2 bases from J, leaving 9 bases between.

The chain links TRBV2 to TRBJ2-5; TRBD2 might be the D (6 bases). The CDR3 totals 12 residues. Germline-derived CDR1 and CDR2 are SNHLY and FYNNEI. The germline V and J ends were trimmed by 3 bases and 5 bases, with 7 bases remaining between them. The CDR3 reads CASSEEGETQYF. For the CDR3, the DNA is TGTGCCAGCAGTGAGGAGGGGGAGACCCAGTACTTC.

The chain couples TRBV28 to TRBJ1-2; 7 bases align to TRBD1. V shed 6 bases, J shed 4 bases, and the junction held 5 bases outside the gene matches. Per the germline V gene, CDR1 is MDHEN and CDR2 is SYDVKM. The CDR3 loop spans 13 amino acids. The CDR3 DNA reads TGTGCCAGCAGGAAGGGACAGACCTATGGCTACACCTTC. This translates into CASRKGQTYGYTF.

This clonotype was observed many times. V usage is TRBV29-1 and J usage is TRBJ2-4; 8 bases line up with TRBD2. The CDR3 length is 13 residues. V lost 7 bases and J lost 7; bases outside the gene matches: 9. From germline, CDR1 is SQVTM and CDR2 ANQGSEA. The CDR3: CSATSGAHNIQYF. Written as DNA, the CDR3 is TGCAGCGCTACTAGCGGCGCGCATAACATTCAGTACTTC.

This clonotype occurred a few times. The genes are TRBV29-1 and TRBJ1-6; D is possibly TRBD1 (5 bases). The CDR3 length is 13 residues. The V and J ends lost 4 bases and 9 bases respectively, with 13 bases between them. Germline CDR1 SQVTM, CDR2 ANQGSEA. The chain's CDR3 is CSVAAGRSSPLHF. The CDR3 DNA follows: TGCAGCGTTGCCGCGGGACGGAGTTCACCCCTCCACTTT.

This clonotype was counted many times. Germline is not matched at one junction end, which may reflect a read error. This chain joins TRBV7-6 and TRBJ2-3; 9 nucleotides match TRBD1. The CDR3 extends over 16 amino acids. Germline CDR1 SGHVS, CDR2 FNYEAQ. Here the CDR3 reads CASTLTGTGSPDTQYF. Written as DNA, the CDR3 is TGTGCCAGCACCTTAACCGGGACAGGGAGCCCAGATACGCAGTATTTT.

V usage is TRBV7-9 and J usage is TRBJ2-1; D is ambiguous. The CDR3 has 13 amino acids. The V gene lost 5 bases and the J gene lost 10 bases, with 15 bases spanning the gap. CDR1 is SEHNR, CDR2 FQNEAQ, per germline (reference sequence). The DNA for the CDR3 is TGTGCCAGCAGCCCAGACGGTCAAGGGGAGCAGTTCTTC. It codes for CASSPDGQGEQFF.

This clonotype turned up a few times. This chain connects TRBV5-1 to TRBJ2-1; D may match TRBD1 or TRBD2 (6 bases each). Trimming took off 0 bases at V and 8 bases at J, with 21 bases between the two ends. From germline, CDR1 is SGHRS and CDR2 YFSETQ. The CDR3 extends over 17 amino acids. The CDR3 region has the DNA TGCGCCAGCAGCTTGGTCCGGGGGCGAACGAGGTGGCATGAGCAGTTCTTC. The encoded protein is CASSLVRGRTRWHEQFF.

The chain has TRBV20-1 and TRBJ2-7; D may match TRBD1 or TRBD2 (5 bases each). The V end was cut by 3 bases, the J end by 2 bases, with 11 bases between. CDR1 is DFQATT and CDR2 is SNEGSKA in the germline V gene (reference sequence). The CDR3 contains 13 residues. In DNA, the CDR3 is TGCAGTGCTAGGTTCCGGGGCCCCTACGAGCAGTACTTC. It translates to CSARFRGPYEQYF.

This clonotype was counted only a few times. J is TRBJ2-7 and V is TRBV7-2, with TRBD1 matching 11 bases. Germline CDR1 SGHTA, CDR2 FQGNSA. The CDR3 consists of 14 residues. V was pared by 4 bases and J by 6 bases, with 5 bases of the junction left unmatched. CDR3 sequence (DNA): TGTGCCAGCAGCTCACGGGGGACAGGGGGCGAGCAGTACTTC. Its translation: CASSSRGTGGEQYF.

V is TRBV7-9 and J is TRBJ2-3, with 14 bases that match TRBD2. With V trimmed by 4 bases and J by 3 bases, 0 bases remained unmatched. CDR3 length equals 15 residues. Germline V CDR1 and CDR2: SEHNR, FQNEAQ (reference sequence). CDR3 residues: CASSWTSGGTDTQYF. The CDR3, as DNA: TGTGCCAGCAGCTGGACTAGCGGGGGGACAGATACGCAGTATTTT.

Written as DNA, the CDR3 is TGTGCCAGCAGCTTACGGGGGGGCCGGAGGGAGCAGTACTTC. Amino acids: CASSLRGGRREQYF. The rearrangement links TRBV3-1 to TRBJ2-7; 8 bases line up with TRBD2. The CDR3 is 14 residues long. The germline CDR1 and CDR2 sequences are LGHDT and YNNKEL (reference sequence). J gave up 7 bases and V 5 bases, and 10 bases lay outside the gene matches.

The chain recombines TRBV7-2 with TRBJ2-1, with no clear D. The CDR3 has 17 residues. CDR1 and CDR2 from the germline V gene are SGHTA and FQGNSA. The germline V and J ends were trimmed by 2 bases and 3 bases, with 17 bases remaining between them. CDR3: CASSLRPGLLGYNEQFF. CDR3 DNA sequence: TGTGCCAGCAGCTTAAGGCCAGGTCTCTTAGGCTACAATGAGCAGTTCTTC.

This clonotype was found a few times. The chain couples TRBV24-1 to TRBJ1-1, with D possibly matching TRBD1 (5 bases). CDR3 length: 14 residues. Trimming took off 4 bases at V and 6 bases at J, with 14 bases between the two ends. The germline CDR1 and CDR2 sequences are KGHDR and SFDVKD. The CDR3 is CATSDPQTGAEAFF. CDR3 coding DNA: TGTGCCACCAGTGACCCACAAACAGGAGCTGAAGCTTTCTTT.

In this sample, this clonotype turned up a few times. J is TRBJ2-5 and V is TRBV5-1, with 10 positions matching TRBD1. Germline lookup yields CDR1 SGHRS and CDR2 YFSETQ. Trimming removed 4 bases from V and 4 bases from J; junction bases left unmatched: 7. This CDR3 is built from 15 residues. The CDR3 loop reads CASSPGTGARETQYF. The CDR3 DNA follows: TGCGCCAGCAGCCCCGGGACAGGGGCACGAGAGACCCAGTACTTC.

V and J are TRBV6-2 or TRBV6-3 and TRBJ2-1; unclear D gene. The CDR3 is 13 amino acids. Germline CDR1 reads MNHEY; CDR2 reads SVGEGT. V lost 3 bases and J 14 bases, leaving 17 bases between the germline ends. CDR3 sequence (DNA): TGTGCCAGCAGTTATTCTAGGCCCCAAATGGAGTTCTTC. The encoded protein is CASSYSRPQMEFF.

V gene TRBV28 combines with J gene TRBJ2-2; the D gene is possibly TRBD2 (7 bases). This CDR3 has 16 amino acids. Trimming shortened V by 6 bases and J by 0 bases, and 14 bases separated the two germline ends. Germline V gives CDR1 MDHEN, CDR2 SYDVKM. CDR3: CASRRGARTNTGELFF. The CDR3 DNA reads TGTGCCAGCAGACGGGGGGCCCGTACGAACACCGGGGAGCTGTTTTTT.